The 15 T cell receptor beta chains below were found in one sample sequenced in a study of T-cell memory formation after mild COVID-19. A single record per CDR3 protein comes from TCRdb applying MiXCR to the 5' RACE reads. In the table there are around 370,000 distinct CDR3 sequences, 20% to 25% of which are singletons. The sequencing sample was made of PBMCs or a T cell subset sorted from them (not recorded which). The receptors were gathered from an adult woman who had mild COVID-19 (a few samples of this study predate the infection). Cell type and time point are not known.

This clonotype has a handful of counts. The genes are TRBV20-1 and TRBJ1-6; D is unresolved. Germline lookup yields CDR1 DFQATT and CDR2 SNEGSKA (reference sequence). This CDR3 region has 12 residues. V was shortened by 0 bases and J by 10 bases, with 7 bases between the two germline ends. CDR3 nucleotides: TGCAGTGCTAGAGATAGGCACTCACCCCTCCACTTT. Protein: CSARDRHSPLHF.

This chain links TRBV2 with TRBJ2-3; D might be TRBD1 (6 bases). V lost 2 bases to trimming and J lost 6 bases, with 15 bases between them. Germline V gene sequence: CDR1 SNHLY, CDR2 FYNNEI. This CDR3 is built from 15 residues. The CDR3 is CASSERTQGMDTQYF. CDR3 bases: TGTGCCAGCAGTGAAAGGACACAGGGCATGGATACGCAGTATTTT.

This clonotype was observed at least ten times. The chain combines TRBV7-2 with TRBJ2-7; D possibly corresponds to TRBD1 (6 bases). The CDR3 runs to 13 residues. Trimming stripped 4 bases from V and 3 bases from J, with 10 bases between. CDR1 and CDR2 (germline): SGHTA, FQGNSA. CDR3 sequence reads: CASSSRTVYEQYF. The CDR3 nucleotides are TGTGCCAGCAGCTCCCGGACAGTCTACGAGCAGTACTTC.

In this sample, this clonotype turned up a few times. This chain links TRBV12-3 or TRBV12-4 with TRBJ1-2, with D perhaps matching TRBD1 (6 bases). The CDR3 runs 15 residues. With 3 bases removed from V and 3 bases from J, the gap between germline ends came to 14 bases. CDR3 protein: CASSFKRKGDYGYTF. The CDR3 DNA reads TGTGCCAGCAGTTTCAAGAGGAAGGGGGACTATGGCTACACCTTC.

The chain joins TRBV20-1 to TRBJ1-1; weak D call: TRBD1 (5 bases). The V gene lost 3 bases and the J gene lost 6 bases, with 11 bases spanning the gap. Germline V gene lookup returns CDR1 DFQATT and CDR2 SNEGSKA (reference sequence). This CDR3 has 12 amino acids. Written as DNA, the CDR3 is TGCAGTGCTAGGGGGGGGAGGCCTGAAGCTTTCTTT. Its protein is CSARGGRPEAFF.

The gene calls are TRBV6-4 and TRBJ1-2; possible D gene TRBD1, 5 bases. Trimming took 3 bases from V and 8 from J, leaving 10 bases between them. The CDR3 is 12 residues long. Germline V gene lookup returns CDR1 MRHNA and CDR2 SNTAGT. The CDR3 DNA reads TGTGCCAGCAGTGAAGGTGGGGACGGCTACACCTTC. It is translated as CASSEGGDGYTF.

This clonotype was counted between two and nine times. The chain employs TRBV7-8 and TRBJ2-3, with D unclear. This CDR3 contains 13 residues. Germline-derived CDR1 and CDR2 are SGHVS and FQNEAQ. Trimming left V 5 bases short and J 4 bases short, with 10 bases between. CDR3 sequence reads: CASSPDWADTQYF. DNA of the CDR3: TGTGCCAGCAGCCCCGACTGGGCAGATACGCAGTATTTT.

This sequence joins TRBV7-9 and TRBJ1-6, with D hard to call. The V end lost 5 bases, the J end lost 3 bases, and 17 bases lay between the germline ends. The CDR3 spans 17 residues. The germline V gene has CDR1 SEHNR and CDR2 FQNEAQ (reference sequence). This chain's CDR3 is CASSPPSGHLYNSPLHF. As DNA, the CDR3 is TGTGCCAGCAGCCCGCCGAGCGGTCACCTCTATAATTCACCCCTCCACTTT. Looking up the rest from reference TRBV7-9 and TRBJ1-6 gives the full variable domain: DTGVSQNPRHKITKRGQNVTFRCDPISEHNRLYWYRQTLGQGPEFLTYFQNEAQLEKSRLLSDRFSAERPKGSFSTLEIQRTEQGDSAMYLCASSPPSGHLYNSPLHFGNGTRLTVT.

The table lists this clonotype with a few counts. The chain carries TRBV12-5 and TRBJ2-5; D call uncertain. V dropped 6 bases and J dropped 2 bases, with 13 bases sitting between them. The CDR3 is 14 amino acids. Germline assignment: CDR1 LGHNT and CDR2 FRNRAP. CDR3 sequence (DNA): TGTGCTAGTGGCTCTTACCCCCATCAAGAGACCCAGTACTTC. Translation: CASGSYPHQETQYF.

The gene calls are TRBV20-1 and TRBJ1-1; D is undetermined. The V end lost 2 bases, the J end lost 3 bases, and 13 bases lay between the germline ends. CDR1 is DFQATT and CDR2 is SNEGSKA in the germline V gene (reference sequence). CDR3 length: 14 amino acids. The DNA for the CDR3 is TGCAGTGCTAGAATCTGGCAATTGGACACTGAAGCTTTCTTT. Translated: CSARIWQLDTEAFF.

The chain has TRBV10-3 and TRBJ2-3; D might be TRBD2 (6 bases). Looked up from germline, CDR1 is ENHRY and CDR2 is SYGVKD. This CDR3 contains 15 residues. V lost 3 bases and J lost 2, with 12 bases in between. CDR3 DNA: TGTGCCATCAGTGAATTGGGGGGAATCACAGATACGCAGTATTTT. It codes for CAISELGGITDTQYF.

V is TRBV5-4 and J is TRBJ2-4; 11 bases map to TRBD1. Germline V CDR1 and CDR2: SGHNT, YYREEE (reference sequence). This CDR3 spans 16 amino acids. With V trimmed by 4 bases and J by 3 bases, 6 bases remained unmatched. CDR3: CASSLGTGGGKNIQYF. The CDR3 DNA reads as TGTGCCAGCAGCCTCGGGACAGGGGGAGGCAAAAACATTCAGTACTTC.

This clonotype was observed a handful of times. The rearrangement joins TRBV10-3 to TRBJ2-7, with 9 bases aligning to TRBD1. The J segment lost 2 bases and the V segment lost 3 bases, leaving 5 bases of the junction unmatched. Germline V gene data show CDR1 as ENHRY and CDR2 as SYGVKD. This CDR3 is built from 15 residues. This chain's CDR3 is CAISDRGTGTYEQYF. In DNA, the CDR3 is TGTGCCATCAGTGATAGAGGGACAGGGACCTACGAGCAGTACTTC.

This clonotype was seen a handful of times. The chain couples TRBV12-3 or TRBV12-4 to TRBJ2-1; D is possibly TRBD1 or TRBD2 (7 bases each). The CDR3 contains 16 residues. The V end was cut by 5 bases, the J end by 0 bases, with 14 bases between. The CDR3 sequence: CASSQSGGGSYNEQFF. The CDR3, as DNA: TGTGCCAGCAGTCAGTCAGGGGGGGGCTCCTACAATGAGCAGTTCTTC.

The chain employs TRBV27 and TRBJ2-2; maybe TRBD1 (6 bases). CDR1 is MNHEY and CDR2 is SMNVEV in the germline V gene (reference sequence). Trimming removed 4 bases from V and 0 bases from J, with 12 bases in between. The CDR3 is 16 residues long. CDR3 nucleotide sequence: TGTGCCAGCAGTTCCCGGACAGTCACGAACACCGGGGAGCTGTTTTTT. As protein: CASSSRTVTNTGELFF.